This TCR beta chain was observed in a study of blood T cell repertoires in COVID-19. Study context: COVID-19 samples, acute and convalescent, were from the United States, Italy and Spain. The cDNA or gDNA used as material had been derived from T cells, B-cell-depleted T cells, or PBMCs.

Authors' methods: The authors estimated nucleated cell counts from reference gene primer amplification. Profiling relied on immunoSEQ multiplex PCR, and the TCRdb table lists in-frame clones only, not all of them. The D gene and trimming were derived from the DNA, and the V and J assignments and clone size from that table. The sample has roughly 110,000 clones; 80% to 85% are singletons. CDR1 is LNHDA, CDR2 SQIVND, per germline (reference sequence). The CDR3 consists of 13 residues. V lost 8 bases, J lost 4 bases, and 6 bases stayed unmatched. This clonotype was sampled from a man between 65 and 79 years old with acute or convalescent COVID-19. The chain is built from TRBV19 and TRBJ1-1; 8 positions match TRBD1. Sequencing was performed on peripheral blood. As DNA, the CDR3 is TGTGCCAGTCGTGACAGGGGTCGCACTGAAGCTTTCTTT. This encodes CASRDRGRTEAFF.